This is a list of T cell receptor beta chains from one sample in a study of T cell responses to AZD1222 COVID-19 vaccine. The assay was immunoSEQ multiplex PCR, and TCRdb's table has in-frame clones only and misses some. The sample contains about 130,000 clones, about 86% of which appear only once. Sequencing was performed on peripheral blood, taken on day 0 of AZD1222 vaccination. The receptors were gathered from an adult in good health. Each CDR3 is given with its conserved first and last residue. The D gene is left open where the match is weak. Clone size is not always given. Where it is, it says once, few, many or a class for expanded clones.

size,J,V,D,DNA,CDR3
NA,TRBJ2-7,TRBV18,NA,TGTGCCAGCTCACCACAGGACCAACGGGGGGAGCAGTACTTC,CASSPQDQRGEQYF
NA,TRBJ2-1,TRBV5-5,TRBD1,TGTGCCAGCAGTTACACAGGGGGTGAGCAGTTCTTC,CASSYTGGEQFF
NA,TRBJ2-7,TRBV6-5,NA,TGTGCCAGCAGTTACTCCCCAGGGGCGAGAACCTACGAGCAGTACTTC,CASSYSPGARTYEQYF
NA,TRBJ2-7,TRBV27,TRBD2,TGTGCCAGCAGTTTATCGTCTAGCGGGGACTACGAGCAGTACTTC,CASSLSSSGDYEQYF
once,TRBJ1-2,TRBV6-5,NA,TGTGCCAGCAGACGCGCTGCTAACTATGGCTACACCTTC,CASRRAANYGYTF
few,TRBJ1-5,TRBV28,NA,TGTGCCAGCACCTGGGGCGGACCTACAAGGCCAGAGCATTTT,CASTWGGPTRPEHF
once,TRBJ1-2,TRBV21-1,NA,TGTGCCAGCAGCAAAGTATTGAGACAGGCCGACACTAACTATGGCTACACCTTC,CASSKVLRQADTNYGYTF
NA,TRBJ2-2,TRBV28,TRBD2,TGTGCCAGCAGTCCCAAGACTAGCGGGTGGACCGGGGAGCTGTTTTTT,CASSPKTSGWTGELFF
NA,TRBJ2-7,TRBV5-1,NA,TGCGCCAGCAGCCCGGGAGGGACAGTACTATCCTACGAGCAGTACTTC,CASSPGGTVLSYEQYF
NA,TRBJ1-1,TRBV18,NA,TGTGCCAGCTCCTTTAACCTAGCGAACACTGAAGCTTTCTTT,CASSFNLANTEAFF
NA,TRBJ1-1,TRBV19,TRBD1,TGTGCCACCACAGGGGCGACTGAAGCTTTCTTT,CATTGATEAFF
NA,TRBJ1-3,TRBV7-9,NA,TGTGCCATCGCCCAGGGTAGGACTGGAAACACCATATATTTT,CAIAQGRTGNTIYF
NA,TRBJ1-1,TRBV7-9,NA,TGTGCCAGCCTCGGGAGTTCGAACACTGAAGCTTTCTTT,CASLGSSNTEAFF
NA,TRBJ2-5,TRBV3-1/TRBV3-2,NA,TGTGCCAGCAAGGAGGAGGGGGGTCCGGGCCAAGAGACCCAGTACTTC,CASKEEGGPGQETQYF
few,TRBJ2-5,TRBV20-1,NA,TGCAGTGCTAGAATCCAAGAGACCCAGTACTTC,CSARIQETQYF
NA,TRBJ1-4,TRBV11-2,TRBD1,TGTGCCAGCAGCTTACTGGGACAGGGAGTCGAAAAACTGTTTTTT,CASSLLGQGVEKLFF
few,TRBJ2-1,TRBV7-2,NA,TGTGCCAGCAGCTCCAGGGGTGGCTACAATGAGCAGTTCTTC,CASSSRGGYNEQFF
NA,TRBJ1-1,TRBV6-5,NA,TGTGCCAGCAGGTCGGGGACTGAAGCTTTCTTT,CASRSGTEAFF
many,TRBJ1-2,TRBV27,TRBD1,TGTGCCAGCAGTTTAGAAGGACAGGGCCACTATGGCTACACCTTC,CASSLEGQGHYGYTF
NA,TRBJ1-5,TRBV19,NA,TGTGCCAGTCAGGAGGGTTTCCAGCCCCAGCATTTT,CASQEGFQPQHF
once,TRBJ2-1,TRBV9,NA,TGTGCCAGCAGCGTAGGGCGGGGCGTCTACAATGAGCAGTTCTTC,CASSVGRGVYNEQFF
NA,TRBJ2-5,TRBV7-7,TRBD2,TGTGCCAGCAGCTTAGCAGGCGGGAGTGGAGAGACCCAGTACTTC,CASSLAGGSGETQYF
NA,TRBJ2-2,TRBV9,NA,TGTGCCAGCAGCCCGCAATGGCAGGGGGGCACCGGGGAGCTGTTTTTT,CASSPQWQGGTGELFF
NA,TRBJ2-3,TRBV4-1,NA,TGCGCCAGCAGCCAAGTAGGCGCAGATACGCAGTATTTT,CASSQVGADTQYF
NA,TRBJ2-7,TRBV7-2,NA,TGTGCCAGCAGCTTAGGGCAGCCCGACTCCTACGAGCAGTACTTC,CASSLGQPDSYEQYF
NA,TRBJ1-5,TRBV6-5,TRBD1,TGTGCCAGCAGGGACAGGGGAGGTCAGCCCCAGCATTTT,CASRDRGGQPQHF